The entry that follows covers one TCR beta chain sequence. The data belong to a study of monozygotic twins with inflammatory bowel disease. TCRdb re-called the 5' RACE reads and catalogs CDR3 proteins one per entry, DNA excluded. The sample has approximately 330,000 distinct CDR3 sequences. Germline V gene data show CDR1 as SGHKS and CDR2 as YYEKEE (reference sequence). This CDR3 is 15 amino acids long. The TCR originated in a human donor with ulcerative colitis or Crohn's disease, or a healthy co-twin of an affected twin (not recorded which). The rearrangement uses TRBV5-5 and TRBJ2-1; the TCRdb call, TRBD1, lacks DNA for checking. Sequencing was done on a sample of blood. The chain's CDR3 is CASSRAGTQYNEQFF.